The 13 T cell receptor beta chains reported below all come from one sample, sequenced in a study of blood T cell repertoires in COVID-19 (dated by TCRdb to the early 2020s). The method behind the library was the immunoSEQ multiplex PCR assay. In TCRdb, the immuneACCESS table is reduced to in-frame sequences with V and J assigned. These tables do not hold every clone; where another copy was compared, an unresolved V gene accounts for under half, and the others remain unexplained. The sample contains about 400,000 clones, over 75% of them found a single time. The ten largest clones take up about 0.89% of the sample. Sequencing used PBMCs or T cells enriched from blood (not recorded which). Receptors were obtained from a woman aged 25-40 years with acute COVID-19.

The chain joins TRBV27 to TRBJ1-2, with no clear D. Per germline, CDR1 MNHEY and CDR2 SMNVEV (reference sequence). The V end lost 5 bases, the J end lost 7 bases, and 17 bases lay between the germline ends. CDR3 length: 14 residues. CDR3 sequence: CASSPGFYGSGYTF. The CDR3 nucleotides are TGTGCCAGCAGTCCCGGGTTTTATGGGAGTGGCTACACCTTC.

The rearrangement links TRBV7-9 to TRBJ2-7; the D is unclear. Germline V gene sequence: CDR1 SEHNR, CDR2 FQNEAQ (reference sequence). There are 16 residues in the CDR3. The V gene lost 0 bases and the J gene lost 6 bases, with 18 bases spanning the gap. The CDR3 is CASSLADSQVRIEQYF. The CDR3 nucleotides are TGTGCCAGCAGCTTAGCGGATTCCCAGGTCCGGATCGAGCAGTACTTC.

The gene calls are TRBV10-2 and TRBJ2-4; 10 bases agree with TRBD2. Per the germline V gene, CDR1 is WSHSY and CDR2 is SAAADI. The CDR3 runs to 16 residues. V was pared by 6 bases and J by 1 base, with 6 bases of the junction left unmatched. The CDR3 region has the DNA TGCGCCAGCAGCGGAGCGGGGGGGCCGGCCAAAAACATTCAGTACTTC. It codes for CASSGAGGPAKNIQYF.

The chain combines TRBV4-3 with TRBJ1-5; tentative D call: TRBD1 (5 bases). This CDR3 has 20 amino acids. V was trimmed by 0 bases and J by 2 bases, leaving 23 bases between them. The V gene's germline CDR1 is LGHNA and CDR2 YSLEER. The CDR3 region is CASSQDRGTTSVGGNQPQHF. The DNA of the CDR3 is TGCGCCAGCAGCCAAGATCGGGGGACCACCAGCGTTGGGGGCAATCAGCCCCAGCATTTT.

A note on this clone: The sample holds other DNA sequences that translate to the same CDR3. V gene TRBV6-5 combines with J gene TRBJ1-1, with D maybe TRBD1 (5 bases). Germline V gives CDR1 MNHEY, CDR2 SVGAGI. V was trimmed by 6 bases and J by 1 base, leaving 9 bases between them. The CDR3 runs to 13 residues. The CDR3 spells CASRAGGNTEAFF. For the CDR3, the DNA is TGTGCCAGCAGGGCCGGGGGGAACACTGAAGCTTTCTTT.

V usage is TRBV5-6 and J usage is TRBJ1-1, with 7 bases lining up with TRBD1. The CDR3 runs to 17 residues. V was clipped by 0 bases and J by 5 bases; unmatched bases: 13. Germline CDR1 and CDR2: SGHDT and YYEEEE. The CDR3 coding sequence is TGTGCCAGCAGCTTGGAGGGTAGGGGGCGCCGGTTTACTGAAGCTTTCTTT. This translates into CASSLEGRGRRFTEAFF.

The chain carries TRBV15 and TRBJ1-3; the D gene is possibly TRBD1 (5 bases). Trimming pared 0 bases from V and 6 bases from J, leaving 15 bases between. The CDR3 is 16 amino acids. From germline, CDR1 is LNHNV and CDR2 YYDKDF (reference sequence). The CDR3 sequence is CATSRDPGLPENTIYF. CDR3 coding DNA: TGTGCCACCAGCAGAGACCCGGGACTCCCTGAAAACACCATATATTTT.

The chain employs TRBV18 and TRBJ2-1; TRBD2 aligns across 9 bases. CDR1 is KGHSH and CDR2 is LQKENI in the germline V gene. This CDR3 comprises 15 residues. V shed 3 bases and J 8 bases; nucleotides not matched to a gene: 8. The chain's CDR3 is CASSPRQAGGDEQFF. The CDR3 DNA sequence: TGTGCCAGCTCACCGCGACAGGCGGGGGGGGATGAGCAGTTCTTC.

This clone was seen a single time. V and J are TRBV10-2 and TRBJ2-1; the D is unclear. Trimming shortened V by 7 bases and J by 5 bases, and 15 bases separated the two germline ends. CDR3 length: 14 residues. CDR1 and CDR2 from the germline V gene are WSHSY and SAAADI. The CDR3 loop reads CASTNSKTHNEQFF. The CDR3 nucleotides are TGCGCCAGCACAAACAGCAAAACCCACAATGAGCAGTTCTTC.

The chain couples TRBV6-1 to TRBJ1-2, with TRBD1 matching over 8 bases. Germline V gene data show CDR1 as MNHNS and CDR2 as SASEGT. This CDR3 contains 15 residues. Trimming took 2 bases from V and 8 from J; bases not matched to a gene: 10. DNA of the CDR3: TGTGCCAGCAGTGAAAGGCGCAGGGGGCCGGTGGGCTACACCTTC. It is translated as CASSERRRGPVGYTF.

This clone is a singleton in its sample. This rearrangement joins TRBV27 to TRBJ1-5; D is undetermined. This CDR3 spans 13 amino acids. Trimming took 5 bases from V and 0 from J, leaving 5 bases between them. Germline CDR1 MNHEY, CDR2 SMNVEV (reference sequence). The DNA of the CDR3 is TGTGCCAGCAGTATTAATAGCAATCAGCCCCAGCATTTT. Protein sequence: CASSINSNQPQHF.

CDR3 sequence reads: CASSLVPSGADTQYF. DNA for the CDR3: TGTGCCAGCAGCTTAGTACCGTCAGGCGCAGATACGCAGTATTTT. The chain uses TRBV7-3 and TRBJ2-3; D not resolved. The CDR3 is made up of 15 amino acids. V was clipped by 2 bases and J by 4 bases, with 13 bases between them. Germline V lookup: CDR1 SGHTA, CDR2 FQGTGA.

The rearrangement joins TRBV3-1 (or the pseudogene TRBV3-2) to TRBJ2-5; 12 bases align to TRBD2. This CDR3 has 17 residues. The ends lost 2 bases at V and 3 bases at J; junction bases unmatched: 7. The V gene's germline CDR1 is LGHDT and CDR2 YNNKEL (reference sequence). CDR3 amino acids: CASSQRRLAGAKETQYF. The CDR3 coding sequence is TGTGCCAGCAGCCAACGCCGACTAGCGGGGGCGAAAGAGACCCAGTACTTC.